This is a list of T cell receptor beta chains from one sample in a study of CD8 T cells in ankylosing spondylitis. TCRdb re-derived calls from the 5' RACE reads in MiXCR, one entry per CDR3 protein. Here the sample spans 150,000 or so distinct CDR3 sequences, under 35% being singletons. The sample consisted of synovial fluid, either unsorted or a sorted T cell fraction (not recorded which). These receptors came from a male donor with ankylosing spondylitis. Each CDR3 is given with its conserved first and last residue. D genes are given only for firm matches. The listing skips clone size in some rows; elsewhere it reads once, few, many or a size class.

TRBV13	-	-	TRBJ1-1	CASSPSLGRKNTEAFF	TGTGCCAGCAGCCCCTCCCTGGGACGGAAGAACACTGAAGCTTTCTTT
TRBV10-3	-	-	TRBJ2-7	CAISESNGIYEQYF	TGTGCCATCAGTGAGTCGAATGGGATATACGAGCAGTACTTC
TRBV12-3/TRBV12-4	-	once	TRBJ2-3	CASSPRRTHRTDTQYF	TGTGCCAGCAGTCCCCGACGGACTCATCGCACAGATACGCAGTATTTT
TRBV4-2	-	many	TRBJ2-2	CASSQELQNTGELFF	TGTGCCAGCAGCCAAGAGTTACAGAACACCGGGGAGCTGTTTTTT
TRBV6-5	TRBD2	many	TRBJ2-7	CASSYRSGTGAGYEQYF	TGTGCCAGCAGTTACCGCTCGGGGACGGGAGCGGGATACGAGCAGTACTTC
TRBV11-2	-	-	TRBJ1-6	CASSPGPHMALHF	TGTGCCAGCAGCCCCGGTCCCCATATGGCCCTCCACTTT
TRBV2	TRBD1	-	TRBJ2-7	CASFPQGRGTAYEQYF	TGTGCCAGCTTTCCCCAGGGCAGGGGGACGGCCTACGAGCAGTACTTC
TRBV10-3	TRBD1	-	TRBJ2-7	CAIRGTAIYEQYF	TGTGCCATCAGGGGGACAGCTATCTACGAGCAGTACTTC
TRBV10-3	TRBD2	many	TRBJ2-7	CAISGLAGAYEQYF	TGTGCCATCAGTGGACTAGCGGGGGCCTACGAGCAGTACTTC
TRBV27	-	many	TRBJ2-7	CASSFFPSGTGVYEQYF	TGTGCCAGCAGTTTTTTTCCTAGCGGGACAGGAGTTTACGAGCAGTACTTC
TRBV11-1	TRBD1	few	TRBJ2-2	CASSYGTAGELFF	TGTGCCAGCAGCTACGGGACAGCCGGGGAGCTGTTTTTT
TRBV15	TRBD1	-	TRBJ2-5	CATSRDRTGGTETQYF	TGTGCCACCAGCAGAGATAGGACAGGGGGCACGGAGACCCAGTACTTC
TRBV15	-	many	TRBJ2-1	CATSREGYGSPYNEQFF	TGTGCCACCAGCAGAGAGGGCTACGGGAGCCCCTACAATGAGCAGTTCTTC